The 25 T cell receptor beta chains below were found in one sample sequenced in a study of T cell clonality in common variable immunodeficiency. Only in-frame clones appear in the TCRdb table, and some are missing; sequencing was by immunoSEQ multiplex PCR. The sample holds 35,000 to 50,000 clones, and no clone turns up only once. Specimen: peripheral blood mononuclear cells. These receptors were collected from a person aged 18-69 years in good health.

By sample share, this clone is medium-sized. The read ends 3 residues shy of where the CDR3 ends; the end is completed using the germline J gene. This chain connects TRBV6-1 to TRBJ2-7, with TRBD2 matching over 7 bases. CDR1 and CDR2 (germline): MNHNS, SASEGT. The CDR3 covers 16 residues. The V and J ends lost 0 bases and 5 bases, in that order; junction bases with no gene match: 10. CDR3: CASSEALRVAGDEQYF. CDR3 bases read: TGTGCCAGCAGTGAAGCGCTTCGGGTGGCGGGGGACGAG.

This clone was seen repeatedly, ten times or more. The observed sequence ends 3 residues before the CDR3 terminus, with the missing tail filled in from the germline J gene. The chain employs TRBV7-9 and TRBJ1-2; the D gene is possibly TRBD1 (6 bases). The CDR3 is 14 amino acids. In germline, CDR1 is SEHNR, CDR2 FQNEAQ (reference sequence). Between the trimmed V and J ends, which lost 5 bases and 1 base, there was a span of 11 bases. CDR3 sequence: CASSPDSLNYGYTF. The part of the CDR3 DNA that was read is TGTGCCAGCAGCCCGGACAGTCTTAACTATGGC.

This clone was counted ten times or more. The CDR3 goes on 3 residues after the read ends, and that part is filled in from the germline J gene. The V and J genes are TRBV10-3 and TRBJ2-5, with D tentatively TRBD2 (6 bases). CDR3 length: 12 amino acids. V gave up 4 bases and J gave up 3 bases, with 6 bases separating them. The germline CDR1 and CDR2 sequences are ENHRY and SYGVKD. The CDR3 DNA, read in part, is TGTGCCATCAGTGGGGGGGAAGAGACC. It is translated as CAISGGEET. The full CDR3 protein is CAISGGEETQYF.

The table lists this clone with many counts. From the germline J gene comes the end of the CDR3, since the read stops 3 residues before it. The chain recombines TRBV12-3 or TRBV12-4 with TRBJ2-5; no clear D gene. This CDR3 contains 14 residues. V was cut by 0 bases and J by 4 bases, with 9 bases left in between. The covered CDR3 bases are TGTGCCAGCAGTTTAGCGGTAGGCGGAGAGACC. It translates to CASSLAVGGET. In full, the CDR3 reads CASSLAVGGETQYF.

This clone was found many times. The read finishes 3 residues shy of the CDR3 end, and the germline J gene is used to complete it. The V call is TRBV7-8, the J call TRBJ2-1, with TRBD2 matching over 12 bases. The trim removed 6 bases at V and 6 bases at J, leaving 6 bases unmatched. The CDR3 loop spans 15 amino acids. The germline V gene encodes CDR1 SGHVS and CDR2 FQNEAQ. The CDR3 loop reads CASRQTSGRGNEQFF. The CDR3 DNA, read in part, is TGTGCCAGCAGGCAGACTAGCGGGAGAGGCAATGAG. Full variable domain (outside the CDR3, taken from reference TRBV7-8 and TRBJ2-1): GAGVSQSPRYKVAKRGQDVALRCDPISGHVSLFWYQQALGQGPEFLTYFQNEAQLDKSGLPSDRFFAERPEGSVSTLKIQRTQQEDSAVYLCASRQTSGRGNEQFFGPGTRLTVL.

This clone was picked up many times. The chain's CDR3 is CSARTRGATGELFF. CDR3 DNA, as far as it was read: TGCAGTGCTAGGACCAGGGGTGCCACCGGGGAG. The chain couples TRBV20-1 to TRBJ2-2; D might be TRBD1 (6 bases). The missing CDR3 end, 3 residues past where the read stops, is filled in from the germline J gene. Germline assignment: CDR1 DFQATT and CDR2 SNEGSKA (reference sequence). There are 14 residues in the CDR3. The V gene lost 3 bases and the J gene lost 4 bases, with 12 bases spanning the gap.

This clone was recorded many times. The sequenced fragment ends 3 residues before the CDR3 boundary, so the rest is inferred from the germline J gene. The chain recombines TRBV7-8 with TRBJ2-1, with D maybe TRBD2 (5 bases). CDR3 length: 14 amino acids. Germline assignment: CDR1 SGHVS and CDR2 FQNEAQ. The V gene lost 5 bases and the J gene lost 4 bases, with 12 bases spanning the gap. The CDR3 DNA, read in part, is TGTGCCAGCAGCCCGAACGGACTTTACAATGAG. Translated: CASSPNGLYNE. The whole CDR3 sequence reads CASSPNGLYNEQFF.

This clone was seen ten or more times. The read is 3 residues too short to cover the CDR3 end, so that end is filled in from the germline J gene. The chain carries TRBV23-1 and TRBJ2-7; D remains ambiguous. TRBV23-1 qualifies as an ORF whose function is uncertain. The length of the CDR3 is 13 residues. The V end was cut by 2 bases, the J end by 2 bases, with 7 bases between. The sequenced CDR3 bases are TGCGCCAGCAGTCAACAGGAGACCTACGAG. Its protein is CASSQQETYE. The full CDR3 is CASSQQETYEQYF.

This clone occurred many times. The CDR3 end lies 3 residues beyond the end of the read and is filled in from the germline J gene. The rearrangement links TRBV14 to TRBJ2-1; D gene unclear. Germline values: CDR1 SGHDN, CDR2 FVKESK. The CDR3 runs to 12 residues. V lost 5 bases to trimming and J lost 4 bases, with 6 bases between them. The DNA read from the CDR3 is TGTGCCAGCAGCGTAGGGTACAATGAG. It is translated as CASSVGYNE. In full, the CDR3 is CASSVGYNEQFF.

Concerning this clone: The read halts 3 residues ahead of the CDR3 end, with the missing end drawn from the germline J gene. The gene calls are TRBV11-1 and TRBJ2-3; a weak D match, TRBD1 (5 bases). The CDR3 contains 14 residues. Trimming pared 5 bases from V and 5 bases from J, leaving 14 bases between. CDR1 SGHAT and CDR2 FQDESV come from the germline V gene (reference sequence). This CDR3 reads CASSPDLRGDTQYF. CDR3 bases read: TGTGCCAGCAGCCCAGACCTAAGGGGAGATACG. Complete variable domain (other parts from reference TRBV11-1 and TRBJ2-3): EAEVAQSPRYKITEKSQAVAFWCDPISGHATLYWYRQILGQGPELLVQFQDESVVDDSQLPKDRFSAERLKGVDSTLKIQPAELGDSAMYLCASSPDLRGDTQYFGPGTRLTVL.

This clone was seen repeatedly, ten times or more. The read terminates 3 residues ahead of where the CDR3 ends, so the germline J gene completes it. The chain recombines TRBV19 with TRBJ1-3; TRBD1 aligns across 8 bases. CDR3 length: 15 amino acids. The germline V gene has CDR1 LNHDA and CDR2 SQIVND (reference sequence). Germline trimming cut 6 bases from V and 2 bases from J; bases unmatched to any gene: 6. The CDR3 here is CASRDRDRTGNTIYF. Partial CDR3 DNA: TGTGCCAGTAGGGACCGGGACAGGACTGGAAACACC.

This clone was observed at least ten times. From the germline J gene comes the end of the CDR3, since the read stops 3 residues before it. This rearrangement joins TRBV11-2 to TRBJ2-7; D perhaps matches TRBD2 (5 bases). Trimming shortened V by 5 bases and J by 0 bases, and 11 bases separated the two germline ends. Per the germline V gene, CDR1 is SGHAT and CDR2 is FQNNGV. The CDR3 is 14 amino acids. The CDR3 spells CASSEFGLSYEQYF. CDR3 DNA (partial): TGTGCCAGCAGCGAGTTCGGACTCTCCTACGAG.

This clone was detected many times. The covered CDR3 bases are TGCAGTGCAACCCCCCCAGGGGCGGACAATCAGCCC. It yields the protein CSATPPGADNQP. The whole CDR3 sequence is CSATPPGADNQPQHF. This rearrangement joins TRBV20-1 to TRBJ1-5; the D gene is possibly TRBD1 (6 bases). The read stops 3 residues short of the end of the CDR3; the missing end is completed from the germline J gene. This CDR3 has 15 amino acids. Trimming left V 6 bases short and J 3 bases short, with 18 bases between. Per the germline V gene, CDR1 is DFQATT and CDR2 is SNEGSKA (reference sequence).

This clone occurred many times. The sequence runs out 3 residues before the end of the CDR3; the remainder is reconstructed from the germline J gene. The V gene is TRBV6-1, the J gene TRBJ1-1; a possible D gene is TRBD1 (5 bases). The CDR3 runs 16 residues. V gave up 0 bases and J gave up 1 base, with 12 bases separating them. Germline-derived CDR1 and CDR2 are MNHNS and SASEGT. This chain's CDR3 is CASSEALLRGNTEAFF. The part of the CDR3 DNA that was read is TGTGCCAGCAGTGAAGCGCTCCTGAGGGGGAACACTGAA.

This clone was recorded at least ten times. The observed sequence ends 3 residues before the CDR3 terminus, with the missing tail filled in from the germline J gene. Other DNA sequences in this specimen translate into the identical CDR3. The chain recombines TRBV19 with TRBJ2-5, with D unresolved. Germline-derived CDR1 and CDR2 are LNHDA and SQIVND (reference sequence). Trimming left V 8 bases short and J 1 base short, with 5 bases between. The CDR3 sequence is 11 residues long. CDR3 loop: CASSGQETQYF. CDR3 DNA, as far as it was read: TGTGCCAGTTCGGGCCAAGAGACC.

Worth noting for this clone: The read falls 3 residues short of the CDR3 end, and the missing part is taken from the germline J gene. The genes are TRBV19 and TRBJ2-1; TRBD2 matches at 7 bases. The CDR3 is 16 residues long. Germline V gives CDR1 LNHDA, CDR2 SQIVND (reference sequence). With V trimmed by 3 bases and J by 2 bases, 7 bases remained unmatched. CDR3 DNA, as far as it was read: TGTGCCAGTAGTATCTCTAGCGGTAGGGCCTACAATGAG. Protein product: CASSISSGRAYNE. The entire CDR3 sequence reads CASSISSGRAYNEQFF.

This clone occurred many times. The CDR3 loop is CASSLTAGQETQYF. The sequenced CDR3 bases are TGTGCCAGCTCACTCACCGCCGGCCAAGAGACC. V usage is TRBV18 and J usage is TRBJ2-5; D unresolved. The missing CDR3 end, 3 residues past where the read stops, is filled in from the germline J gene. Deletions cut 4 bases from V and 1 base from J, with 10 bases between. The CDR3 length is 14 residues. The germline CDR1 and CDR2 sequences are KGHSH and LQKENI.

This clone was seen ten or more times. The CDR3 end lies 3 residues beyond the end of the read and is filled in from the germline J gene. The gene calls are TRBV7-8 and TRBJ2-1; 9 nucleotides agree with TRBD2. The V gene end was trimmed by 4 bases and the J gene end by 4 bases; junction bases not matched to a gene: 5. The CDR3 runs 15 residues. Germline loops: CDR1 SGHVS, CDR2 FQNEAQ. CDR3 residues: CASSSGLANYNEQFF. CDR3 bases read: TGTGCCAGCAGCTCCGGACTAGCGAATTACAATGAG.

This clone has a count of ten or more. The CDR3 end falls 3 residues outside the read, so it is completed with the germline J gene. Other DNA sequences in this specimen translate into the identical CDR3. V gene TRBV10-3 combines with J gene TRBJ2-7; D uncertain. Per germline, CDR1 ENHRY and CDR2 SYGVKD. The CDR3 loop spans 11 amino acids. V lost 6 bases and J lost 4, with 7 bases in between. CDR3 bases read: TGTGCCATCAGCGACATATACGAG. It codes for CAISDIYE. The full CDR3 reads CAISDIYEQYF.

This clone was recorded at least ten times. The read gets to within 3 residues of the CDR3 end, and the germline J gene fills in the rest. J is TRBJ2-5 and V is TRBV6-1; TRBD2 aligns across 12 bases. This CDR3 has 17 residues. The V gene end was trimmed by 1 base and the J gene end by 2 bases; junction bases not matched to a gene: 5. Germline assignment: CDR1 MNHNS and CDR2 SASEGT. CDR3 region: CASSEVTSGSSQETQYF. CDR3 DNA, as far as it was read: TGTGCCAGCAGTGAAGTGACTAGCGGGAGTTCGCAAGAGACC.

This clone was counted many times. From the germline J gene comes the end of the CDR3, since the read stops 3 residues before it. The chain is built from TRBV7-3 and TRBJ2-5; D perhaps matches TRBD2 (5 bases). CDR3 length equals 14 residues. Germline CDR1 reads SGHTA; CDR2 reads FQGTGA. V lost 3 bases to trimming and J lost 5 bases, with 13 bases between them. The CDR3 region is CASSFGTPGETQYF. The CDR3 DNA, read in part, is TGTGCCAGCAGCTTCGGCACCCCGGGGGAGACC.

This clone was counted ten times or more. The read is 3 residues too short to cover the CDR3 end, so that end is filled in from the germline J gene. The V gene is TRBV7-9, the J gene TRBJ1-2, with 7 positions matching TRBD1. The CDR3 runs to 14 residues. Germline lookup yields CDR1 SEHNR and CDR2 FQNEAQ (reference sequence). The DNA read from the CDR3 is TGTGCCAGCAGCCACGATCGACAGGGTTTAGGC. It specifies CASSHDRQGLG. The CDR3 reads in full as CASSHDRQGLGYTF. Based on the CDR3 plus reference TRBV7-9 and TRBJ1-2, the full variable domain is DTGVSQNPRHKITKRGQNVTFRCDPISEHNRLYWYRQTLGQGPEFLTYFQNEAQLEKSRLLSDRFSAERPKGSFSTLEIQRTEQGDSAMYLCASSHDRQGLGYTFGSGTRLTVV.

This clone has a count of ten or more. The read terminates 3 residues ahead of where the CDR3 ends, so the germline J gene completes it. The V gene is TRBV2, the J gene TRBJ2-1, with a possible D match to TRBD1 (5 bases). This CDR3 spans 14 amino acids. Per germline, CDR1 SNHLY and CDR2 FYNNEI. V was clipped by 4 bases and J by 9 bases, with 16 bases between them. The covered CDR3 bases are TGTGCCAGCAGTGTGGGCCAGGGCGGCGGTGAG. Its translation: CASSVGQGGGE. The full CDR3 reads CASSVGQGGGEQFF. The full variable domain, in which reference TRBV2 and TRBJ2-1 provide the parts outside the CDR3, is EPEVTQTPSHQVTQMGQEVILRCVPISNHLYFYWYRQILGQKVEFLVSFYNNEISEKSEIFDDQFSVERPDGSNFTLKIRSTKLEDSAMYFCASSVGQGGGEQFFGPGTRLTVL.

This clone has only a few counts. CDR3 DNA (partial): TGTGCCAGCAGCTTAAATTTTGGGTCGGGACTAGCGGGAGACTCCTACAATGAC. This gives the protein CASSLNFGSGLAGDSYND. The whole CDR3 region reads CASSLNFGSGLAGDSYNDYTF. The chain is built from TRBV7-3 and TRBJ1-2, with D possibly being TRBD1 (5 bases). The read stops 3 residues short of the end of the CDR3; the missing end is completed from the germline J gene. CDR3 length: 21 residues. Germline V gene sequence: CDR1 SGHTA, CDR2 FQGTGA.

This clone was seen many times. The read is 3 residues too short to cover the CDR3 end, so that end is filled in from the germline J gene. V is TRBV20-1 and J is TRBJ2-5, with TRBD2 matching over 9 bases. Unmatched junction bases numbered 21, after V lost 0 bases and J lost 7 bases. Germline lookup yields CDR1 DFQATT and CDR2 SNEGSKA (reference sequence). This CDR3 region has 19 residues. Incomplete CDR3 DNA: TGCAGTGCTAGAGATTTATGGGCTCAATTGGGACTAGCTGACGGGACC. Protein sequence: CSARDLWAQLGLADGT. The whole CDR3 reads CSARDLWAQLGLADGTQYF.